The 9 T cell receptor beta chains reported below all come from one sample, sequenced in a study of siplizumab effects on memory and regulatory T cells. The repertoire was sequenced with immunoSEQ multiplex PCR; TCRdb's copy has only in-frame clones and lacks some. This sample has 80,000 to 130,000 clones, with about 93% found just once. The sequencing input was Tregs sorted from blood. Receptor source: a human donor in good health.

The J gene is TRBJ2-3, the V gene TRBV10-3, with D tentatively TRBD2 (5 bases). The CDR3 has 16 residues. V was clipped by 2 bases and J by 1 base, with 13 bases between them. The germline V gene has CDR1 ENHRY and CDR2 SYGVKD. The CDR3 DNA reads as TGTGCCATCAGTGAGGCGGTCGGGGTCCGCACAGATACGCAGTATTTT. Encoded protein: CAISEAVGVRTDTQYF.

The rearrangement links TRBV19 to TRBJ1-1; possibly TRBD1 for D (5 bases). The CDR3 consists of 17 residues. Germline V gene sequence: CDR1 LNHDA, CDR2 SQIVND (reference sequence). V lost 3 bases and J 0 bases, leaving 17 bases between the germline ends. The CDR3 DNA sequence: TGTGCCAGTAGTATTGGTTCAGGGAGTGTCGTGAACACTGAAGCTTTCTTT. Protein: CASSIGSGSVVNTEAFF. The whole variable domain, filled in from reference TRBV19 and TRBJ1-1, reads DGGITQSPKYLFRKEGQNVTLSCEQNLNHDAMYWYRQDPGQGLRLIYYSQIVNDFQKGDIAEGYSVSREKKESFPLTVTSAQKNPTAFYLCASSIGSGSVVNTEAFFGQGTRLTVV.

V gene TRBV18 combines with J gene TRBJ2-7, with 12 bases aligning to TRBD2. There are 19 residues in the CDR3. V lost 1 base to trimming and J lost 3 bases; unmatched junction nucleotides: 13. CDR1 and CDR2 from the germline V gene are KGHSH and LQKENI. CDR3 region: CASSPRSLAGGYGYYEQYF. CDR3 nucleotides: TGTGCCAGCTCACCACGATCGCTAGCGGGAGGGTACGGGTACTACGAGCAGTACTTC. The full variable domain, in which reference TRBV18 and TRBJ2-7 provide the parts outside the CDR3, is NAGVMQNPRHLVRRRGQEARLRCSPMKGHSHVYWYRQLPEEGLKFMVYLQKENIIDESGMPKERFSAEFPKEGPSILRIQQVVRGDSAAYFCASSPRSLAGGYGYYEQYFGPGTRLTVT.

This rearrangement joins TRBV25-1 to TRBJ2-2; tentative D call: TRBD2 (6 bases). CDR1 and CDR2 from the germline V gene are MGHDK and SYGVNS. V was clipped by 4 bases and J by 3 bases, with 12 bases between them. The CDR3 runs to 15 residues. The CDR3 coding sequence is TGTGCCAGCAGTGTTATGTGGGGGGACACCGGGGAGCTGTTTTTT. Translated, it gives CASSVMWGDTGELFF. The whole variable domain, remainder taken from reference TRBV25-1 and TRBJ2-2, is EADIYQTPRYLVIGTGKKITLECSQTMGHDKMYWYQQDPGMELHLIHYSYGVNSTEKGDLSSESTVSRIRTEHFPLTLESARPSHTSQYLCASSVMWGDTGELFFGEGSRLTVL.

CDR3 coding DNA: TGTGCCAGCAGCGTAGTGCCTACCGGGGAGCTGTTTTTT. It encodes CASSVVPTGELFF. The chain recombines TRBV9 with TRBJ2-2, with D unresolved. Trimming shortened V by 0 bases and J by 5 bases, and 5 bases separated the two germline ends. Germline CDR1 reads SGDLS; CDR2 reads YYNGEE. The CDR3 consists of 13 residues.

The V and J genes are TRBV7-2 and TRBJ2-5; TRBD2 is a possible D gene (5 bases). V was cut by 5 bases and J by 5 bases, with 18 bases left in between. Germline lookup yields CDR1 SGHTA and CDR2 FQGNSA. The CDR3 loop spans 15 amino acids. The CDR3 protein is CASSPSRRPGETQYF. The CDR3 region has the DNA TGTGCCAGCAGCCCCTCTAGGCGCCCGGGGGAGACCCAGTACTTC.

The chain links TRBV7-9 to TRBJ2-7; tentative D call: TRBD1 (5 bases). Germline CDR1 and CDR2: SEHNR and FQNEAQ (reference sequence). This CDR3 has 15 amino acids. Trimming removed 1 base from V and 6 bases from J, with 16 bases in between. For the CDR3, the DNA is TGTGCCAGCAGCTTAGGAGCAGGGATAACGTCCGAGCAGTACTTC. This codes for CASSLGAGITSEQYF. The full variable domain, with the rest looked up from reference TRBV7-9 and TRBJ2-7, is DTGVSQNPRHKITKRGQNVTFRCDPISEHNRLYWYRQTLGQGPEFLTYFQNEAQLEKSRLLSDRFSAERPKGSFSTLEIQRTEQGDSAMYLCASSLGAGITSEQYFGPGTRLTVT.

The V gene is TRBV7-9, the J gene TRBJ2-2; 11 bases agree with TRBD1. The CDR3 runs 15 residues. Germline assignment: CDR1 SEHNR and CDR2 FQNEAQ (reference sequence). Trimming cost V 6 bases and J 6 bases; bases outside gene matches: 6. CDR3 amino acids: CASRKPGQGAGELFF. In nucleotides, the CDR3 is TGTGCCAGCAGGAAGCCGGGACAGGGGGCCGGGGAGCTGTTTTTT.

The CDR3 region has the DNA TGTGCCAGCAGCTTAGATCGGGGGTGGGCGGGACAGTCCTCCGCCGAGCAGTACTTC. Protein product: CASSLDRGWAGQSSAEQYF. The rearrangement links TRBV11-2 to TRBJ2-7, with a weak D call TRBD1 (7 bases). CDR3 length: 19 amino acids. Trimming took 0 bases from V and 6 from J, leaving 27 bases between them. Germline V CDR1 and CDR2: SGHAT, FQNNGV.